This TCR beta chain was documented in a study of blood T cell repertoires in COVID-19. Study-level information: Donors in the United States, Italy and Spain gave samples during acute or convalescent COVID-19.

As handled by the study authors: Reference gene primer amplification in the assay estimated nucleated cell counts. Sequencing used immunoSEQ multiplex PCR; TCRdb keeps in-frame clones, though not all of them. D and trimming come from the DNA, and the V and J calls and clone size come from that table. This repertoire shows a few hundred thousand clones, approximately 91% found once; its top ten account for approximately 12%. The CDR3 loop spans 15 amino acids. V was cut by 8 bases and J by 4 bases, with 18 bases left in between. The germline V gene encodes CDR1 LGHDT and CDR2 YNNKEL (reference sequence).

The V and J genes are TRBV3-1 (or the pseudogene TRBV3-2) and TRBJ1-3; D is possibly TRBD1 (5 bases). The sequenced material came from peripheral blood. The TCR comes from a woman aged 60-70 years with acute or convalescent COVID-19. CDR3 coding DNA: TGTGCCAGCCAGTACGTTGGGGGAGGGGGAAACACCATATATTTT. It is translated as CASQYVGGGGNTIYF.